Each of the 13 T cell receptor beta chains below was sequenced from the same sample in a study of multiple sclerosis patients with progressive multifocal leukoencephalopathy. Sequenced by immunoSEQ multiplex PCR; TCRdb stores in-frame clones only, minus some. This sample yields about 32,000 clones, of which roughly 87% are seen a single time; less than 7.5% belongs to the top ten. Time point described: time of PML onset. The source was PBMCs, collected from a patient treated with natalizumab. Source of these receptors: a middle-aged woman with progressive multifocal leukoencephalopathy.

The gene calls are TRBV18 and TRBJ2-1; 8 bases align to TRBD2. CDR1 and CDR2 (germline): KGHSH, LQKENI. There are 17 residues in the CDR3. V shed 3 bases, J shed 4 bases, and the junction held 11 bases outside the gene matches. In nucleotides, the CDR3 is TGTGCCAGCTCACCCGGGGGGGGTAGCGGGACTTACAATGAGCAGTTCTTC. This codes for CASSPGGGSGTYNEQFF.

A few counts support this clone. The chain joins TRBV5-4 to TRBJ1-3; the D gene is possibly TRBD1 (6 bases). The CDR3 runs to 15 residues. V lost 2 bases and J 2 bases, leaving 11 bases between the germline ends. Germline-derived CDR1 and CDR2 are SGHNT and YYREEE (reference sequence). The CDR3 DNA reads as TGTGCCAGCAGCTTCCAGGGGAAAGCTGGAAACACCATATATTTT. This sequence encodes CASSFQGKAGNTIYF.

This chain links TRBV9 with TRBJ2-3, with TRBD2 matching over 15 bases. There are 16 residues in the CDR3. Germline CDR1 is SGDLS and CDR2 is YYNGEE. V was clipped by 4 bases and J by 8 bases; unmatched bases: 8. CDR3 bases: TGTGCCAGCAGCTCGGGACTAGCGGGAGGCGAAGGTACGCAGTATTTT. It specifies CASSSGLAGGEGTQYF. The variable domain in full, completed from reference TRBV9 and TRBJ2-3, reads DSGVTQTPKHLITATGQRVTLRCSPRSGDLSVYWYQQSLDQGLQFLIQYYNGEERAKGNILERFSAQQFPDLHSELNLSSLELGDSALYFCASSSGLAGGEGTQYFGPGTRLTVL.

The J gene is TRBJ2-7, the V gene TRBV6-6; D possibly corresponds to TRBD1 (5 bases). The CDR3 is 14 amino acids. V lost 0 bases and J 6 bases, leaving 12 bases between the germline ends. Germline loops: CDR1 MNHNY, CDR2 SVGAGI (reference sequence). The CDR3 here is CASSYSDQGSEQYF. In DNA, the CDR3 is TGTGCCAGCAGTTACTCGGACCAGGGATCCGAGCAGTACTTC.

This clone came up once. This rearrangement joins TRBV4-3 to TRBJ2-2; 7 bases are shared with TRBD1. The CDR3 is 14 amino acids. Germline V CDR1 and CDR2: LGHNA, YSLEER. The V gene end was trimmed by 7 bases and the J gene end by 1 base; junction bases not matched to a gene: 3. The CDR3 bases are TGCGCCAGCACTGGACAGGTGAACACCGGGGAGCTGTTTTTT. Its protein is CASTGQVNTGELFF.

The chain links TRBV5-1 to TRBJ1-2; D gene unclear. Trimming pared 0 bases from V and 10 bases from J, leaving 19 bases between. CDR3 size: 15 residues. The germline V gene encodes CDR1 SGHRS and CDR2 YFSETQ. The CDR3 here is CASSLAGLSSWVYTF. CDR3 bases: TGCGCCAGCAGCTTGGCGGGCCTGAGTTCGTGGGTCTACACCTTC.

V gene TRBV5-4 combines with J gene TRBJ2-7, with TRBD1 as a possible D gene (6 bases). Per the germline V gene, CDR1 is SGHNT and CDR2 is YYREEE (reference sequence). This CDR3 contains 14 residues. V was shortened by 3 bases and J by 5 bases, with 15 bases between the two germline ends. The CDR3 region is CASSSQGVVDEQYF. In DNA form, the CDR3 reads TGTGCCAGCAGCTCACAGGGAGTCGTCGACGAGCAGTACTTC. The complete variable domain, with remaining parts taken from reference TRBV5-4 and TRBJ2-7, reads ETGVTQSPTHLIKTRGQQVTLRCSSQSGHNTVSWYQQALGQGPQFIFQYYREEENGRGNFPPRFSGLQFPNYSSELNVNALELDDSALYLCASSSQGVVDEQYFGPGTRLTVT.

The chain recombines TRBV7-2 with TRBJ1-5; tentatively, D is TRBD1 (5 bases). This CDR3 is 17 amino acids long. V lost 5 bases and J lost 5, with 22 bases in between. CDR1 and CDR2 (germline): SGHTA, FQGNSA. In DNA form, the CDR3 reads TGTGCCAGCAGCCCCGCCTGGGGCTTAAGTATGGATCAGCCCCAGCATTTT. It encodes CASSPAWGLSMDQPQHF.

The rearrangement uses TRBV5-4 and TRBJ2-5, with 11 bases that match TRBD1. The DNA end favors TRBJ2-7, so the J call may be wrong. Germline V gene sequence: CDR1 SGHNT, CDR2 YYREEE (reference sequence). The CDR3 is 15 amino acids. CDR3 sequence: CASSPGQGVSYEQYF. The CDR3 DNA reads TGTGCCAGCAGCCCGGGACAGGGGGTCTCCTACGAGCAGTACTTC.

This sequence joins TRBV30 and TRBJ2-7, with 7 bases lining up with TRBD2. In germline, CDR1 is GTSNPN, CDR2 SVGIG (reference sequence). J gave up 2 bases and V 8 bases, and 12 bases lay outside the gene matches. The CDR3 consists of 14 residues. CDR3 sequence reads: CATIVSGKTYEQYF. For the CDR3, the DNA is TGTGCCACAATAGTCAGCGGGAAAACCTACGAGCAGTACTTC.

This clone has a single count. The chain has TRBV6-4 and TRBJ2-3; 10 bases match TRBD2. The junction had 4 bases not matched to a gene; V was cut back by 0 bases and J by 4 bases. The CDR3 extends over 16 amino acids. The germline V gene encodes CDR1 MRHNA and CDR2 SNTAGT. The CDR3 DNA follows: TGTGCCAGCAGTGACTCCCAAGCGGGGGGGCCAGATACGCAGTATTTT. Protein product: CASSDSQAGGPDTQYF.

The rearrangement links TRBV5-3 to TRBJ2-6; TRBD1 is a possible D gene (6 bases). TRBV5-3 is flagged as an ORF with uncertain function. The CDR3 sequence is 15 residues long. Trimming took 3 bases from V and 3 from J, leaving 10 bases between them. CDR3 amino acids: CARSCSGDGANVLTF. CDR3 coding DNA: TGTGCCAGAAGCTGCTCAGGGGATGGGGCCAACGTCCTGACTTTC.

This clone appeared a few times. This chain links TRBV7-9 with TRBJ1-1, with D possibly TRBD1 on 5 matching bases. The CDR3 has 14 residues. The V end was cut by 7 bases, the J end by 1 base, with 13 bases between. Germline lookup yields CDR1 SEHNR and CDR2 FQNEAQ (reference sequence). CDR3 nucleotide sequence: TGTGCCAGCACCCGTGGGGACTCGAACACTGAAGCTTTCTTT. This translates into CASTRGDSNTEAFF.